Shown below are 5 T cell receptor beta chains from a single sample sequenced in a study of CD8 T cells in ankylosing spondylitis. TCRdb re-called the 5' RACE reads through MiXCR, storing one row per CDR3 protein. The top ten clones hold roughly 8% of a sample with roughly 260,000 distinct CDR3 sequences, roughly 20% of them seen once. The specimen was blood, either unsorted or a sorted T cell fraction (not recorded which). Receptor source: a male donor with ankylosing spondylitis or in good health (not recorded which).

This clonotype was counted a few times. This rearrangement joins TRBV3-1 to TRBJ1-3; 7 bases are a match to TRBD1. After removal of 2 bases from V and 0 bases from J, the junction contained 13 bases not matched to a gene. The V gene's germline CDR1 is LGHDT and CDR2 YNNKEL (reference sequence). The length of the CDR3 is 19 residues. The CDR3 DNA reads TGTGCCAGCAGCCAATTCCACCCCGGGACAGACACCTCTGGAAACACCATATATTTT. Its protein product is CASSQFHPGTDTSGNTIYF.

The CDR3 is CASSFLLANEKLFF. CDR3 DNA sequence: TGTGCCAGCAGTTTCCTTTTGGCTAATGAAAAACTGTTTTTT. The chain employs TRBV12-3 or TRBV12-4 and TRBJ1-4, with D uncertain. The CDR3 consists of 14 residues. Trimming took 3 bases from V and 3 from J, leaving 8 bases between them.

There are a few counts of this clonotype. The chain joins TRBV5-1 to TRBJ2-2; D is uncertain. The CDR3 runs to 17 residues. With 0 bases removed from V and 0 bases from J, the gap between germline ends came to 12 bases. The germline gives CDR1 SGHRS, CDR2 YFSETQ. The CDR3 protein is CASSLVPQPANTGELFF. The CDR3 bases are TGCGCCAGCAGCTTGGTACCCCAGCCTGCGAACACCGGGGAGCTGTTTTTT.

J is TRBJ2-5 and V is TRBV7-6, with 12 bases fitting TRBD2. The CDR3 runs 15 residues. V was pared by 6 bases and J by 5 bases, with 7 bases of the junction left unmatched. Per germline, CDR1 SGHVS and CDR2 FNYEAQ. CDR3 in amino acids: CASSRLAGAGETQYF. In DNA, the CDR3 is TGTGCCAGCAGTAGACTAGCGGGGGCGGGGGAGACCCAGTACTTC.

This sequence joins TRBV7-8 and TRBJ1-1; D is unclear. Germline CDR1 SGHVS, CDR2 FQNEAQ. V was clipped by 2 bases and J by 6 bases, with 13 bases between them. This CDR3 spans 14 amino acids. CDR3 amino acids: CASSLHAGEPEAFF. The CDR3, as DNA: TGTGCCAGCAGCTTACACGCCGGGGAACCTGAAGCTTTCTTT.